This entry is about one TCR beta chain. Its antigen is not known. It was with 60 Vbeta and 13 Jbeta primers that the PCR ran. TCRdb's copy holds only in-frame clones and misses some; the assay was immunoSEQ multiplex PCR. Of about 250,000 clones in the sample, more than 70% were seen once. This sample is drawn from a study of cytomegalovirus exposure and HLA in healthy donors. General study findings and limits: Cytomegalovirus-associated status was assigned to about 150 TCR beta chains. Most likely, a cluster of highly shared sequence variants arose as a sequencing artifact.

Trimming removed 4 bases at V and 1 base at J, with 13 bases between. CDR1 and CDR2 from the germline V gene are MNHEY and SVGAGI. The CDR3 loop spans 15 amino acids. This TCR derives from a boy younger than 18 in good health and CMV-seronegative. The rearrangement uses TRBV6-5 and TRBJ1-1; the D gene is possibly TRBD1 (5 bases). Input material: PBMCs. CDR3 sequence (DNA): TGTGCCAGCAGTTCACGCGGGGGTCAGAACACTGAAGCTTTCTTT. Protein: CASSSRGGQNTEAFF.